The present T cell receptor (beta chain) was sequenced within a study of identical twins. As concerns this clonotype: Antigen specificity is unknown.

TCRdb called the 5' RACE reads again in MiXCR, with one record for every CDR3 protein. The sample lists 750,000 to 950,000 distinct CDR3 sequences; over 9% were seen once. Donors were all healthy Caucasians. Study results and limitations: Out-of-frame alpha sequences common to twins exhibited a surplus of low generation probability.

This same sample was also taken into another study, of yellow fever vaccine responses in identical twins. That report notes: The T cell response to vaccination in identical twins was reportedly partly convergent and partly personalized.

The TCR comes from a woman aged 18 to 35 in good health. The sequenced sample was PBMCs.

The DNA for the CDR3 is TGCAGTGCCGTCCGGGACAGGGTCTACAATGAGCAGTTCTTC. This translates into CSAVRDRVYNEQFF. This chain connects TRBV20-1 to TRBJ2-1; 9 bases agree with TRBD1. V lost 6 bases and J lost 3; bases outside the gene matches: 6. The CDR3 consists of 14 residues. Germline V CDR1 and CDR2: DFQATT, SNEGSKA (reference sequence).